Following are 6 T cell receptor beta chains from one sample sequenced in a study of metastatic and nonmetastatic thyroid tumors. Every patient underwent thyroid surgery untreated. TCRdb called clones again from the PCR reads with MiXCR. The sample lists tens of thousands of clones; around 20% were seen once. The source material was blood. The origin of the receptors is a female donor with papillary thyroid cancer or a benign thyroid nodule (not recorded which). Some clones in this sample may be carry-over from other donors' samples.

This clone was observed at least ten times. This chain connects TRBV20-1 to TRBJ2-3; D may be TRBD2 (6 bases). The CDR3 runs 15 residues. Germline-derived CDR1 and CDR2 are DFQATT and SNEGSKA (reference sequence). Trimming stripped 4 bases from V and 2 bases from J, with 16 bases between. CDR3 in amino acids: CSANSGRRATDTQYF. The CDR3 DNA follows: TGCAGTGCTAACTCCGGGAGAAGGGCCACAGATACGCAGTATTTT.

This clone was recorded many times. This sequence joins TRBV5-1 and TRBJ2-5, with no clear D. Trimming took off 0 bases at V and 0 bases at J, with 9 bases between the two ends. This CDR3 is built from 15 residues. CDR1 and CDR2 (germline): SGHRS, YFSETQ. The CDR3 DNA sequence: TGCGCCAGCAGCTTGGCTGCCTCGTACCAAGAGACCCAGTACTTC. This codes for CASSLAASYQETQYF.

At least ten counts were recorded for this clone. The J gene is TRBJ2-7, the V gene TRBV19; D not certain. V gave up 6 bases and J gave up 5 bases, with 17 bases separating them. This CDR3 comprises 14 residues. Germline-derived CDR1 and CDR2 are LNHDA and SQIVND (reference sequence). DNA of the CDR3: TGTGCCAGTAGCGCACGGACGGTCATCCACGAGCAGTACTTC. Translated, it gives CASSARTVIHEQYF.

The CDR3 sequence is CASSYSGQGFGQETQYF. The CDR3 DNA is TGTGCCAGCAGTTACTCGGGACAGGGGTTCGGGCAAGAGACCCAGTACTTC. The chain has TRBV6-5 and TRBJ2-5, with 10 positions matching TRBD1. The CDR3 contains 17 residues. Germline loops: CDR1 MNHEY, CDR2 SVGAGI. J was trimmed by 2 bases and V by 0 bases; bases with no gene match: 6.

The sample holds many counts of this clone. The V call is TRBV12-3 or TRBV12-4, the J call TRBJ2-7; D remains unclear. Trimming cost V 3 bases and J 4 bases, with 10 bases left between them. The CDR3 loop spans 13 amino acids. The CDR3: CASSLAARYEQYF. The CDR3 coding sequence is TGTGCCAGCAGTTTGGCGGCCCGATACGAGCAGTACTTC.

This clone is a singleton in its sample. The rearrangement joins TRBV30 to TRBJ1-1; unclear D gene. CDR3 length: 14 residues. CDR1 is GTSNPN and CDR2 is SVGIG in the germline V gene (reference sequence). Trimming removed 0 bases at V and 4 bases at J, with 12 bases between. For the CDR3, the DNA is TGTGCCTGGAGTGTGGGAAGGGATGGCACTGAAGCTTTCTTT. Protein product: CAWSVGRDGTEAFF.